These 5 T cell receptor beta chains originate from one sample sequenced in a study of blood T cells in healthy people across ages (dated by TCRdb to between 2015 and 2017). Preparation of the library involved 5' RACE. Sequencing relied on an Illumina HiSeq 2500. A second about 7 to 12 cycle PCR used a sample-barcoded 5' primer and a J-beta primer mix. Using fastp trimming at Q25 and MiXCR clonotype assembly, TCRdb reanalyzed the public sequencing data and kept in-frame beta chains. Each record represents a unique CDR3 protein, reported with the most common genes and DNA among its rows. For this sample the table gives some 760,000 distinct CDR3 sequences, of which roughly 25% were detected only once. The top ten hold more than 3% of the sample. The same data also went into a second study, on T cells of mothers and their children.

Sequencing was performed on blood. These receptors all come from a boy aged 5-17 years in good health.

This chain connects TRBV6-2 or TRBV6-3 to TRBJ1-1, with TRBD1 identical over 9 bases. Trimming at V came to 6 bases and at J to 4 bases, leaving 6 bases not matched to a gene. There are 14 residues in the CDR3. Germline assignment: CDR1 MNHEY and CDR2 SVGEGT. In DNA form, the CDR3 reads TGTGCCAGCAGAAACGACAGGGGGGGCACTGAAGCTTTCTTT. Residues: CASRNDRGGTEAFF.

This clonotype was observed a few times. The CDR3 bases are TGTGCCAGCAGCCAAGATGCTAGCGACCGTAATGAGCAGTTCTTC. This translates into CASSQDASDRNEQFF. The chain employs TRBV3-1 and TRBJ2-5; a possible D gene is TRBD2 (6 bases). The last part of the DNA fits TRBJ2-1 better; the J call may be wrong. In germline, CDR1 is LGHDT, CDR2 YNNKEL (reference sequence). The CDR3 length is 15 residues.

This clonotype has a count of ten or more. V gene TRBV12-3 or TRBV12-4 combines with J gene TRBJ2-1, with no clear D. Trimming removed 3 bases from V and 5 bases from J, with 17 bases in between. The CDR3 length is 16 residues. The CDR3 nucleotides read TGTGCCAGCAGTTTGAATTCGAACTCGGCGGACAATGAGCAGTTCTTC. Its translation is CASSLNSNSADNEQFF.

This clonotype was detected only a few times. This chain joins TRBV28 and TRBJ2-3; possibly TRBD1 or TRBD2 for D (5 bases each). The CDR3 is 15 amino acids. The V and J ends lost 5 bases and 4 bases respectively, with 16 bases between them. The germline gives CDR1 MDHEN, CDR2 SYDVKM. CDR3 sequence reads: CASSLGELGPDTQYF. CDR3 DNA sequence: TGTGCCAGCAGTCTGGGGGAGTTAGGGCCAGATACGCAGTATTTT.

This chain links TRBV13 with TRBJ2-7; a weak D match, TRBD2 (5 bases). The CDR3 extends over 15 amino acids. Between the trimmed V and J ends, which lost 1 base and 3 bases, there was a span of 13 bases. The germline V gene has CDR1 PRHDT and CDR2 FYEKMQ (reference sequence). CDR3 in amino acids: CASSLAGEGRYEQYF. CDR3 bases: TGTGCCAGCAGCTTAGCAGGCGAGGGCCGCTACGAGCAGTACTTC. The variable domain in full, completed from reference TRBV13 and TRBJ2-7, reads AAGVIQSPRHLIKEKRETATLKCYPIPRHDTVYWYQQGPGQDPQFLISFYEKMQSDKGSIPDRFSAQQFSDYHSELNMSSLELGDSALYFCASSLAGEGRYEQYFGPGTRLTVT.